The clone carrying this T cell receptor beta chain has at least ten counts. Its antigen is currently unknown. The authors sequenced patients whose flow cytometry had shown CD8+CD57+ cell expansion. Each of the patients presented with severe acquired aplastic anemia. V lost 3 bases, J lost 1 base, and 3 bases stayed unmatched. The CDR3 is 14 residues long. Germline V gene lookup returns CDR1 SQVTM and CDR2 ANQGSEA. The record originates from a study of CD8+CD57+ T cells in acquired aplastic anemia. At the level of the study: Each DNA sample taken from sorted CD4+ and CD8+ cells came to 3 to 3.5 ug on average. Overall study findings and caveats: In common between the patients and the controls were some 28 CD8+ CDR3 sequences.

Profiling of TCR beta VDJ combinations and CDR3 sequences used genomic DNA as template. TCRdb independently ran MiXCR on the reads; one entry per CDR3 protein. The sample contains approximately 220,000 distinct CDR3 sequences, approximately 50% of which appear only once. V usage is TRBV29-1 and J usage is TRBJ2-7, with 10 bases lining up with TRBD2. The receptor's source is a human donor with aplastic anemia. The sequenced sample was sorted CD4+, CD8+, or CD8+CD57+ T cells (not recorded which) from PBMCs. The CDR3 spells CSVESSGSSYEQYF. CDR3 nucleotides: TGCAGCGTTGAGTCTAGCGGGAGTTCCTACGAGCAGTACTTC.